A selection of T cell receptor beta chains follows, all from one sample in a study of control samples from healthy donors and cancer patients. Sequencing used immunoSEQ multiplex PCR; TCRdb keeps in-frame clones, though not all of them. The data show 70,000 to 95,000 clones, around 87% seen once. The source material was blood. Receptors originate from a man in his fifties in good health. CDR3s include the opening cysteine and the closing phenylalanine or tryptophan. A D gene is named only where the DNA matches it firmly. Clone size is shown for a subset of rows, as once, few, many or a class of expanded clone.

j_call d_call v_call clone_size cdr3_nt cdr3_aa
TRBJ2-5 - TRBV2 - TGTGCCAGCAGTGTTAGCGATAAAGAGACCCAGTACTTC CASSVSDKETQYF
TRBJ2-7 - TRBV9 - TGTGCCAGCAGCCGGACAGCAGACTCCTACGAGCAGTACTTC CASSRTADSYEQYF
TRBJ2-2 - TRBV7-9 - TGTGCCAGCAGCCCACAGAACACCGGGGAGCTGTTTTTT CASSPQNTGELFF
TRBJ1-3 - TRBV12-3/TRBV12-4 - TGTGCCCTAGCTCTCGGAAACACCATATATTTT CALALGNTIYF
TRBJ1-4 TRBD1 TRBV19 - TGTGCCAGTAGACATTACAGGGGAGGGTTTGAAAAACTGTTTTTT CASRHYRGGFEKLFF
TRBJ1-1 - TRBV5-1 - TGCGCCAGCAGCTTATCAGGGTACGGTACTGAAGCTTTCTTT CASSLSGYGTEAFF
TRBJ1-2 TRBD1 TRBV4-1 - TGCGCCAGCAGCCTGGAACCGGGACAGGGGGCGAGGGGCTACACCTTC CASSLEPGQGARGYTF
TRBJ2-5 TRBD2 TRBV5-1 few TGCGCCAGCAGCCGGCTTAGCGGGGGGGAGGAGACCCAGTACTTC CASSRLSGGEETQYF
TRBJ2-3 - TRBV7-2 once TGTGCCAGCAGCTTACTGGGCACCACAGATACGCAGTATTTT CASSLLGTTDTQYF
TRBJ1-3 - TRBV3-1/TRBV3-2 few TGTGCCAGCAGCCAAGCGGGGGCAGATGGAAACACCATATATTTT CASSQAGADGNTIYF
TRBJ2-7 TRBD2 TRBV5-1 - TGCGCCAGCAGCTTGGTGGGCGGGAGGTCCACCTACGAGCAGTACTTC CASSLVGGRSTYEQYF
TRBJ2-7 - TRBV21-1 - TGTGCCAGCAGCAACCGGGACAGGGAGGGGAAAGACTACGAGCAGTACTTC CASSNRDREGKDYEQYF
TRBJ2-5 - TRBV6-6 - TGTGCCAGCAGTTACCCCGGGACATCACAAGAGACCCAGTACTTC CASSYPGTSQETQYF
TRBJ2-5 - TRBV7-8 - TGTGCCAGCAGCCCAGAAGAAGGACAGCGCCTCGAGACCCAGTACTTC CASSPEEGQRLETQYF
TRBJ1-6 - TRBV6-2/TRBV6-3 - TGTGCCAGCAGTCCGCAGATTAATTCACCCCTCCACTTT CASSPQINSPLHF
TRBJ2-5 TRBD1 TRBV5-1 - TGCGCCAGCAGTTCCAGTCCAGGGGCCACAGGGGAGACCCAATACTTC CASSSSPGATGETQYF
TRBJ2-3 - TRBV19 - TGTGCCAGTAGTATAACAGGAATAATCGCAGATACGCAGTATTTT CASSITGIIADTQYF
TRBJ1-1 - TRBV9 once TGTGCCAGCAGCGTGAGACAGGACGCTGAAGCTTTCTTT CASSVRQDAEAFF
TRBJ2-7 TRBD2 TRBV19 - TGTGCCAGTAGTCCTCGGTTGAGCGGGGGCTACGAGCAGTACTTC CASSPRLSGGYEQYF
TRBJ2-2 - TRBV3-1/TRBV3-2 - TGTGCCAGCAGCCAAGCCGAGCAAGGGGTTACCGGGGAGCTGTTTTTT CASSQAEQGVTGELFF
TRBJ2-2 - TRBV27 few TGTGCCAGCAGTTTCATGGGGTCGAACACCGGGGAGCTGTTTTTT CASSFMGSNTGELFF
TRBJ2-5 TRBD2 TRBV6-5 - TGTGCCAGCAGGCCCTCACTAGCGGATCAAGAGACCCAGTACTTC CASRPSLADQETQYF
TRBJ1-4 TRBD1 TRBV6-5 - TGTGCCAGCAGTCTCCTCGGGACAGGGGTCGAAAAACTGTTTTTT CASSLLGTGVEKLFF
TRBJ2-1 TRBD2 TRBV10-2 - TGCGCCAGCAGGGCCGGGACTAGCGGTGAGCAGTTCTTC CASRAGTSGEQFF
TRBJ2-3 TRBD1 TRBV19 - TGTGCCACTGGGACAGGGGCTACAGATACGCAGTATTTT CATGTGATDTQYF
TRBJ2-2 TRBD2 TRBV28 - TGTGCCAGTACCGGGTGGGTAGCGGGACTTACCGGGGAGCTGTTTTTT CASTGWVAGLTGELFF
TRBJ2-3 - TRBV3-1/TRBV3-2 once TGTGCCAGCAGCCAAGACAGGGTTGTTGGAGCAGATACGCAGTATTTT CASSQDRVVGADTQYF
TRBJ2-6 - TRBV6-1 - TGTGCCAGCAGTCTAGTCAGATCTGGGGCCAACGTCCTGACTTTC CASSLVRSGANVLTF
TRBJ2-1 - TRBV5-1 - TGCGCCAGCAGCTTGGAGAGCTACAATGAGCAGTTCTTC CASSLESYNEQFF
TRBJ1-2 TRBD1 TRBV7-6 - TGTGCCAGCAGCTTAACAGGGGGCGGATTAGGCTATGGCTACACCTTC CASSLTGGGLGYGYTF
TRBJ1-2 TRBD1 TRBV7-2 - TGTGCCAGCAGCTTGCTCAGGGGGCGCGTTGGGAACTATGGCTACACCTTC CASSLLRGRVGNYGYTF
TRBJ1-1 - TRBV12-3/TRBV12-4 once TGTGCCAGCTCCAGGGGTGGTACTGAAGCTTTCTTT CASSRGGTEAFF
TRBJ1-3 TRBD1 TRBV4-2 - TGTGCCAGCATTCCAGAAATATCCGGGACAGGGGGCCCTGGAAACACCATATATTTT CASIPEISGTGGPGNTIYF
TRBJ2-1 - TRBV4-3 - TGCGCCAGCAGCCAGGAAGGTAGTTTGGGGGAGCAGTTCTTC CASSQEGSLGEQFF
TRBJ2-5 TRBD1 TRBV10-1 - TGCGCCAGCAGTGCCGGAGGACAGGGAGAGACCCAGTACTTC CASSAGGQGETQYF
TRBJ1-6 - TRBV6-1 - TGTGCCAGCAGTGATGCGGGGATCCATAATTCACCCCTCCACTTT CASSDAGIHNSPLHF
TRBJ2-7 - TRBV5-4 - TGTGCCAGCAGCGGCAGGCTTGGGGACGGATACGAGCAGTACTTC CASSGRLGDGYEQYF
TRBJ2-1 - TRBV11-1 - TGTGCCAGCAGCTTGGGCAGCAGCTCCTACAATGAGCAGTTCTTC CASSLGSSSYNEQFF
TRBJ1-5 - TRBV12-3/TRBV12-4 once TGTGCCAGCGGCGGGGGAACAAATCAGCCCCAGCATTTT CASGGGTNQPQHF
TRBJ1-3 - TRBV6-2/TRBV6-3 - TGTGCCAGCAGTTACTCTTGGGGCCGGTGGGCCATATATTTT CASSYSWGRWAIYF
TRBJ1-1 - TRBV7-2 once TGTGCCAGCAGCTTAGAAGTATCGGGGTTCGGCACTGAAGCTTTCTTT CASSLEVSGFGTEAFF
TRBJ2-3 TRBD1 TRBV3-1/TRBV3-2 - TGTGCCAGCAGCCTACAGGGGAATACGCAGTATTTT CASSLQGNTQYF
TRBJ1-1 - TRBV11-3 - TGTGCCAGCAGCTTAGATGGGAGAGGCACTGAAGCTTTCTTT CASSLDGRGTEAFF
TRBJ2-7 TRBD2 TRBV2 - TGTGCCAGCAGGTACCCGGGACTAGCGGGAGGAGTCAACGAGCAGTACTTC CASRYPGLAGGVNEQYF
TRBJ1-1 - TRBV5-1 - TGCGCCAGCAGCTTGAGGGGTCGGACGAACACTGAAGCTTTCTTT CASSLRGRTNTEAFF
TRBJ1-1 TRBD1 TRBV19 - TGTGCCAGTAACATCGGACAGGAGGGGGAGGACACTGAAGCTTTCTTT CASNIGQEGEDTEAFF
TRBJ2-1 - TRBV13 - TGTGCCAGCAGCTTAGGGAGAAGTGAGCAGTTCTTC CASSLGRSEQFF
TRBJ1-1 - TRBV6-6 - TGTGCCAGCAGTTACGGCTTACCCAACACTGAAGCTTTCTTT CASSYGLPNTEAFF
TRBJ1-1 - TRBV3-1/TRBV3-2 - TGTGCCAGCAGCCAAGGGGCCGGGCCGAAGAACACTGAAGCTTTCTTT CASSQGAGPKNTEAFF
TRBJ1-4 TRBD1 TRBV6-2/TRBV6-3 - TGTGCCAGCAGTTATCAGGGGGCTCGAGAAAAACTGTTTTTT CASSYQGAREKLFF
TRBJ1-1 TRBD1 TRBV7-3 - TGTGCCAGCAGCCCAGGACAGGGGGCTTATGCTTTCTTT CASSPGQGAYAFF
TRBJ1-5 TRBD1 TRBV6-5 - TGTGCCAGCAGTTCCTACAGGGGGGATAGCAATCAGCCCCAGCATTTT CASSSYRGDSNQPQHF
TRBJ2-3 TRBD2 TRBV27 - TGTGCCAGCAGTATAGGCGGGAGGCTAGCGGGGGGCACAGATACGCAGTATTTT CASSIGGRLAGGTDTQYF
TRBJ1-6 - TRBV6-6 - TGTGCCAGCAGTCCCGGACACGACGGGGGACCCCTCCACTTT CASSPGHDGGPLHF
TRBJ1-2 - TRBV28 - TGTGCCGGCAGGGCCCCCTCCAGGGATGGCTACACCTTC CAGRAPSRDGYTF
TRBJ2-3 TRBD2 TRBV6-2/TRBV6-3 - TGTGCCAGCAGTCAAACTAGCGGGGGGGCGAGGAGCACAGATACGCAGTATTTT CASSQTSGGARSTDTQYF
TRBJ2-3 TRBD2 TRBV13 few TGTGCCAGCAGCCGGAAGCTAGCGGGAGGCACAGATACGCAGTATTTT CASSRKLAGGTDTQYF